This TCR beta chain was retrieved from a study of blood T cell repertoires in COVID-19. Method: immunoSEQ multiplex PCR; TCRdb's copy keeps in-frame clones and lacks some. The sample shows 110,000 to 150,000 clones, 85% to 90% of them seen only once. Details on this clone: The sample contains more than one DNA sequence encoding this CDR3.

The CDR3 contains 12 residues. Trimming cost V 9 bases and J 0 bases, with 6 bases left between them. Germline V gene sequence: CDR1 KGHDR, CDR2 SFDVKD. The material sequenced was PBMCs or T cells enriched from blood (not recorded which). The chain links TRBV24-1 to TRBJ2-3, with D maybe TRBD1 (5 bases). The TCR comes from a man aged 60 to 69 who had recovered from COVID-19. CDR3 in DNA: TGTGCCACCGGGGCGAGCACAGATACGCAGTATTTT. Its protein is CATGASTDTQYF.